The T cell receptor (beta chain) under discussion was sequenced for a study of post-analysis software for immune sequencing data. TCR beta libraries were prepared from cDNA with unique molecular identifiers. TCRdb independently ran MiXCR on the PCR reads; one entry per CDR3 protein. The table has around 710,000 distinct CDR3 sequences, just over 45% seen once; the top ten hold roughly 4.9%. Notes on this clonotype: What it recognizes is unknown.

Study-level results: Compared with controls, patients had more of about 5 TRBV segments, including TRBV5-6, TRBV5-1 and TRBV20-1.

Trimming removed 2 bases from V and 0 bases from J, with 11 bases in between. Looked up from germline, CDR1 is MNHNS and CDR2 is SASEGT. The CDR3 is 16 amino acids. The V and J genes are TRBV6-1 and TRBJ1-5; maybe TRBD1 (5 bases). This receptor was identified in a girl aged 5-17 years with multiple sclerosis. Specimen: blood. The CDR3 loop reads CASSERGENSNQPQHF. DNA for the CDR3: TGTGCCAGCAGTGAACGGGGCGAAAATAGCAATCAGCCCCAGCATTTT.